These 6 T cell receptor beta chains share one sample of origin, sequenced in a study of Graves' ophthalmopathy and Graves' hyperthyroidism. Investigators amplified TCR beta CDR3 regions from RNA transcripts. First-round RT-PCR used HTBI primers; second-round multiplex PCR followed. TCRdb processed the multiplex PCR reads anew with MiXCR; each CDR3 protein has one entry. Of about 180,000 distinct CDR3 sequences listed, less than 45% are singletons. Sequencing input: peripheral blood. The receptors were gathered from a woman in her thirties or forties with Graves' ophthalmopathy.

The chain's CDR3 is CATSSTEAFF. CDR3 sequence (DNA): TGTGCCACCTCGAGCACTGAAGCTTTCTTT. The J gene is TRBJ1-1, the V gene TRBV6-4, with D unresolved. V was shortened by 10 bases and J by 4 bases, with 7 bases between the two germline ends. This CDR3 comprises 10 residues. Germline lookup yields CDR1 MRHNA and CDR2 SNTAGT.

This clonotype was counted ten times or more. V gene TRBV30 combines with J gene TRBJ1-2; 7 nucleotides match TRBD1. The germline CDR1 and CDR2 sequences are GTSNPN and SVGIG (reference sequence). This CDR3 region has 14 residues. The V gene end was trimmed by 4 bases and the J gene end by 2 bases; junction bases not matched to a gene: 7. The CDR3 bases are TGTGCCTGGACCGGGACAGCCATAAACTATGGCTACACCTTC. Amino acids: CAWTGTAINYGYTF.

This clonotype was seen at least ten times. This chain connects TRBV10-3 to TRBJ1-2; D is uncertain. This CDR3 spans 13 amino acids. Germline assignment: CDR1 ENHRY and CDR2 SYGVKD. V was shortened by 4 bases and J by 9 bases, with 15 bases between the two germline ends. The DNA for the CDR3 is TGTGCCATCAGTGGAGGTCAGGAGTATCGCTACACCTTC. It translates to CAISGGQEYRYTF.

The table lists this clonotype with many counts. The chain recombines TRBV6-2 or TRBV6-3 with TRBJ1-2; TRBD1 might be the D (5 bases). Germline V gene sequence: CDR1 MNHEY, CDR2 SVGEGT. V was trimmed by 7 bases and J by 3 bases, leaving 12 bases between them. The CDR3 loop spans 13 amino acids. CDR3 protein: CASTKGRDYGYTF. The DNA of the CDR3 is TGTGCCAGCACCAAGGGACGAGACTATGGCTACACCTTC.

This clonotype has a count of ten or more. V gene TRBV29-1 combines with J gene TRBJ1-2; D call uncertain. V lost 1 base and J lost 0, with 12 bases in between. The CDR3 has 15 amino acids. Germline CDR1 reads SQVTM; CDR2 reads ANQGSEA. CDR3 protein: CSVEGRVIANYGYTF. The CDR3 DNA is TGCAGCGTTGAAGGGCGTGTGATAGCTAACTATGGCTACACCTTC.

This clonotype was found many times. A read error is likely, as this CDR3 ends without the conserved phenylalanine or tryptophan. V and J are TRBV4-1 and TRBJ2-7; TRBD1 matches at 7 bases. The CDR3 contains 16 residues. After removal of 1 base from V and 2 bases from J, the junction contained 8 bases not matched to a gene. Germline assignment: CDR1 MGHRA and CDR2 YSYEKL. For the CDR3, the DNA is TGCGCCAGCAGCCAAGTCAGGGGGACCGCGACCTACGAGCAGTACCTC. It encodes CASSQVRGTATYEQYL.